The rows below give T cell receptor beta chains drawn from one sample of a study of sequential checkpoint blockade in melanoma. Data came from immunoSEQ multiplex PCR; TCRdb stores just in-frame clones and leaves some out. The table shows tens of thousands of clones, with 65% to 90% occurring only once. The sample was CD8+ T cells sorted from blood (inferred from file names), taken from a patient given nivolumab and ipilimumab in sequence. The receptors here all came from a human donor with melanoma. Each CDR3 is given with its conserved first and last residue. A D gene is named only where the DNA matches it firmly. Part of the rows lack a size; the others show once, few, many or a class for expanded clones.

>TRBV10-1|TRBJ2-5|few|TRBD2
TGCGCCAGCAGTGAGACCCCCCCGGGGGGCCAAGAGACCCAGTACTTC
CASSETPPGGQETQYF
>TRBV19|TRBJ2-7|.|.
TGTGCCAGTAGCTACGGGAGACGGTACTTC
CASSYGRRYF
>TRBV5-6|TRBJ1-3|.|TRBD1
TGTGCAGCGGCCTCCGGGACAGGGGCTCACACCATATATTTT
CAAASGTGAHTIYF
>TRBV10-3|TRBJ2-7|.|TRBD2
TGTGCCATCAAGGCGAGCGGCCGGGGGGACGAGCAGTACTTC
CAIKASGRGDEQYF
>TRBV11-2|TRBJ2-1|.|.
TGTGCCAGCAGCACCGGACTAAGCGGGTACAATGAGCAGTTCTTC
CASSTGLSGYNEQFF
>TRBV13|TRBJ2-7|.|TRBD2
TGTGCCAGCAGCCCCATAGCGGGGGGGCCGTACGAGCAGTACTTC
CASSPIAGGPYEQYF
>TRBV5-1|TRBJ1-2|.|.
TGCGCCAGCAGCTTGGAAGGGTGGAGGAATCATGGCTACACCTTC
CASSLEGWRNHGYTF
>TRBV6-1|TRBJ2-7|.|TRBD1
TGTGCCACGTGTCCCCTAAGACAGGGGGGGTACGAGCAGTACTTC
CATCPLRQGGYEQYF
>TRBV10-3|TRBJ2-3|.|.
TGTGCCATCAGTCCCGGGACTCCCAGACGCACAGATACGCAGTATTTT
CAISPGTPRRTDTQYF
>TRBV27|TRBJ1-1|.|.
TGTGCCAGCAGTCCCCCGGGGGGCACTGAAGCTTTCTTT
CASSPPGGTEAFF
>TRBV30|TRBJ2-1|.|.
TGTGCCTGCCAAACCTACAATGAGCAGTTCTTC
CACQTYNEQFF